Following are 27 T cell receptor beta chains from one sample sequenced in a study of T cell repertoires in cytomegalovirus infection (dated by TCRdb to 2018 to 2020). Antigens for these TCRs are unknown. The treatment or condition label on this specimen signifies: in vitro stimulation with specific CMV peptide epitopes to enrich CMV-specific T cells. The data were produced on an Illumina HiSeq 1500. The raw public reads went through TCRdb reprocessing: fastp at Q25, MiXCR clone calling, in-frame beta chains kept. Rows with one shared CDR3 protein collapse into an entry with the most common genes and DNA. For this sample there are fewer than 1,000,000 distinct CDR3 sequences; around 30% appear just once. The ten top clones hold over 12% of the sample. Material: cultured CD8+ T cells from PBMCs, obtained from culture after CMV antigen stimulation. The source of these receptors is a human donor in good health (CMV status not recorded). Some clones in this sample may be carry-over from other donors' samples.

In its sample, this clonotype was seen many times. The chain employs TRBV7-6 and TRBJ2-1, with D possibly TRBD1 on 5 matching bases. Germline values: CDR1 SGHVS, CDR2 FNYEAQ. Trimming pared 6 bases from V and 8 bases from J, leaving 17 bases between. There are 14 residues in the CDR3. The CDR3 DNA follows: TGTGCCAGCAGACCAGGGCTAGAAAGCCATGAGCAGTTCTTC. Encoded protein: CASRPGLESHEQFF.

This clonotype came up many times. The CDR3 bases are TGTGCCAGCAGCTTAGGGGCAGGAGAACAAGAGCAGTTCTTC. Protein product: CASSLGAGEQEQFF. The chain employs TRBV7-9 and TRBJ2-1; unclear D gene. The V end lost 1 base, the J end lost 10 bases, and 14 bases lay between the germline ends. The length of the CDR3 is 14 residues. Germline lookup yields CDR1 SEHNR and CDR2 FQNEAQ (reference sequence). The variable domain in full, with the rest retrieved from reference TRBV7-9 and TRBJ2-1, is DTGVSQNPRHKITKRGQNVTFRCDPISEHNRLYWYRQTLGQGPEFLTYFQNEAQLEKSRLLSDRFSAERPKGSFSTLEIQRTEQGDSAMYLCASSLGAGEQEQFFGPGTRLTVL.

This clonotype was observed a few times. The CDR3 bases are TGTGCCAGCGGGACAGCAAATCAGCCCCAGCATTTT. The encoded protein is CASGTANQPQHF. The chain links TRBV7-9 to TRBJ1-5, with 7 positions matching TRBD1. V trimming: 8 bases; J trimming: 4 bases; junction bases outside the gene matches: 2. The CDR3 is 12 residues long. CDR1 is SEHNR and CDR2 is FQNEAQ in the germline V gene (reference sequence).

This chain connects TRBV20-1 to TRBJ1-2; TRBD1 agrees at 9 bases. With 0 bases clipped from V and 5 bases from J, the junction kept 7 bases outside the gene matches. The germline V gene has CDR1 DFQATT and CDR2 SNEGSKA (reference sequence). This CDR3 is 15 amino acids long. Written as DNA, the CDR3 is TGCAGTGCTAGAGATCGTGACAGGGGGTCGTATGGCTACACCTTC. It specifies CSARDRDRGSYGYTF.

V is TRBV7-6 and J is TRBJ2-3, with a possible D match to TRBD2 (6 bases). The CDR3 length is 13 residues. Germline V gene sequence: CDR1 SGHVS, CDR2 FNYEAQ. V was clipped by 4 bases and J by 11 bases, with 16 bases between them. CDR3 protein: CASSSGLTRGQYF. CDR3 in DNA: TGTGCCAGCAGCTCGGGACTTACAAGGGGGCAGTATTTT. Using reference TRBV7-6 and TRBJ2-3 for the parts outside the CDR3, the full variable domain is GAGVSQSPRYKVTKRGQDVALRCDPISGHVSLYWYRQALGQGPEFLTYFNYEAQQDKSGLPNDRFSAERPEGSISTLTIQRTEQRDSAMYRCASSSGLTRGQYFGPGTRLTVL.

This sequence joins TRBV27 and TRBJ1-5; unclear D gene. Trimming took 0 bases from V and 0 from J, leaving 12 bases between them. The germline CDR1 and CDR2 sequences are MNHEY and SMNVEV (reference sequence). The CDR3 sequence is 17 residues long. The CDR3 loop is CASSLSGSGYSNQPQHF. CDR3 nucleotide sequence: TGTGCCAGCAGTTTATCAGGGTCTGGGTATAGCAATCAGCCCCAGCATTTT.

The J gene is TRBJ2-1, the V gene TRBV4-3; either TRBD1 or TRBD2 may supply D (5 bases each). Germline CDR1 is LGHNA and CDR2 is YSLEER. V was pared by 3 bases and J by 7 bases, with 16 bases between. This CDR3 has 15 residues. For the CDR3, the DNA is TGCGCCAGCAGCCATGGAGAGAGGGGAATTAATGAGCAGTTCTTC. It translates to CASSHGERGINEQFF.

The chain joins TRBV6-5 to TRBJ2-5; 11 bases fit TRBD1. CDR1 is MNHEY, CDR2 SVGAGI, per germline. Trimming at V came to 6 bases and at J to 10 bases, leaving 10 bases not matched to a gene. The CDR3 runs to 14 residues. CDR3 DNA sequence: TGTGCCAGCAGGACCGGGACAGGGGGGTTAGACCAGTACTTC. Translated, it gives CASRTGTGGLDQYF.

J is TRBJ1-1 and V is TRBV10-3, with 8 bases that match TRBD1. Germline CDR1 and CDR2: ENHRY and SYGVKD. V lost 2 bases and J lost 4; bases outside the gene matches: 9. The CDR3 runs to 16 residues. The chain's CDR3 is CAISERYRGSGTEAFF. The CDR3 DNA sequence: TGTGCCATCAGTGAGAGGTACAGGGGGAGCGGCACTGAAGCTTTCTTT.

This chain joins TRBV7-8 and TRBJ2-2, with 15 bases aligning to TRBD2. Looked up from germline, CDR1 is SGHVS and CDR2 is FQNEAQ. This CDR3 is 16 amino acids long. V shed 5 bases and J 8 bases; nucleotides not matched to a gene: 6. This CDR3 reads CASSRTSGGAEGELFF. The CDR3 DNA is TGTGCCAGCAGCCGGACTAGCGGGGGGGCAGAGGGGGAGCTGTTTTTT.

With respect to this clonotype: A much more abundant neighbour one base away suggests this may be a read error. The chain uses TRBV7-2 and TRBJ2-1, with TRBD2 matching over 10 bases. The CDR3 spans 18 residues. Unmatched junction bases numbered 16, after V lost 5 bases and J lost 6 bases. CDR1 and CDR2 from the germline V gene are SGHTA and FQGNSA. Written as DNA, the CDR3 is TGTGCCAGCAGCACCCGCCCTCTTAAGAGCGGGGGGGGCAATGAGCAGTTCTTC. Translated: CASSTRPLKSGGGNEQFF.

This clonotype was counted between two and nine times. The chain recombines TRBV6-5 with TRBJ2-1; weak D call: TRBD1 (6 bases). The germline gives CDR1 MNHEY, CDR2 SVGAGI. V gave up 0 bases and J gave up 15 bases, with 15 bases separating them. The CDR3 sequence is 13 residues long. The chain's CDR3 is CASSYSTGTTAFF. In nucleotides, the CDR3 is TGTGCCAGCAGTTACTCGACAGGCACGACGGCGTTCTTC.

Written as DNA, the CDR3 is TGTGCCAGCAAGGCAGCGCACTATGGCTACACCTTC. Translating gives CASKAAHYGYTF. The V and J genes are TRBV9 and TRBJ1-2; no definite D call. V was trimmed by 6 bases and J by 3 bases, leaving 9 bases between them. The CDR3 is made up of 12 amino acids. Germline loops: CDR1 SGDLS, CDR2 YYNGEE.

The chain combines TRBV5-1 with TRBJ1-2; unclear D gene. The CDR3 totals 15 residues. Germline V gene lookup returns CDR1 SGHRS and CDR2 YFSETQ. V was pared by 1 base and J by 5 bases, with 15 bases between. The CDR3 bases are TGCGCCAGCAGCTTGAGCTATGGGGTCAGTTATGGCTACACCTTC. This codes for CASSLSYGVSYGYTF.

The rearrangement uses TRBV4-1 and TRBJ2-1, with TRBD1 matching over 7 bases. Germline CDR1 is MGHRA and CDR2 is YSYEKL. V lost 0 bases and J lost 0; bases outside the gene matches: 5. CDR3 length: 17 amino acids. The CDR3 bases are TGCGCCAGCAGCCAAGAAAGGAACAGGGGCTCCTACAATGAGCAGTTCTTC. It translates to CASSQERNRGSYNEQFF.

This clonotype was counted a few times. V usage is TRBV27 and J usage is TRBJ2-1; D is ambiguous. Germline values: CDR1 MNHEY, CDR2 SMNVEV (reference sequence). Trimming removed 5 bases at V and 7 bases at J, with 9 bases between. The CDR3 spans 12 residues. CDR3 coding DNA: TGTGCCAGCAGTATAAGAGCTAATGAGCAGTTCTTC. The encoded protein is CASSIRANEQFF.

Only a few counts were recorded for this clonotype. The chain is built from TRBV6-1 and TRBJ1-4; no firm D call. Germline V gives CDR1 MNHNS, CDR2 SASEGT. The CDR3 contains 12 residues. Trimming removed 8 bases at V and 7 bases at J, with 11 bases between. CDR3 residues: CASFDGVEKLFF. The CDR3 DNA is TGTGCCAGCTTTGACGGGGTTGAAAAACTGTTTTTT.

On this clonotype: Being one base from a much bigger clone, this may be a read error. The chain uses TRBV7-2 and TRBJ1-6; D is unresolved. Germline CDR1 reads SGHTA; CDR2 reads FQGNSA. This CDR3 contains 18 residues. CDR3 sequence: CASSLDPVGFFYNSSLHF. For the CDR3, the DNA is TGTGCCAGCAGCTTAGATCCGGTGGGATTCTTCTATAATTCATCCCTCCACTTT.

In its sample, this clonotype was seen a few times. The V call is TRBV20-1, the J call TRBJ2-7; D unresolved. The germline CDR1 and CDR2 sequences are DFQATT and SNEGSKA (reference sequence). The V gene lost 6 bases and the J gene lost 0 bases, with 15 bases spanning the gap. This CDR3 contains 14 residues. The CDR3 reads CSANNRQTSYEQYF. The CDR3 nucleotides are TGCAGTGCAAACAATAGACAAACCTCCTACGAGCAGTACTTC.

Regarding this clonotype: A clone one base away is much larger, so this may be a read error. The gene calls are TRBV7-8 and TRBJ2-3, with D possibly TRBD1 on 6 matching bases. The CDR3 totals 15 residues. The V gene's germline CDR1 is SGHVS and CDR2 FQNEAQ. CDR3 in amino acids: CASSSYRDETDTQCF. The CDR3 nucleotides read TGTGCCAGCAGCTCCTACAGGGATGAGACAGATACGCAGTGTTTT.

This chain uses TRBV10-2 with TRBJ2-7; D perhaps matches TRBD1 (5 bases). Between the trimmed V and J ends, which lost 8 bases and 5 bases, there was a span of 10 bases. The V gene's germline CDR1 is WSHSY and CDR2 SAAADI. The CDR3 has 11 amino acids. The CDR3 sequence: CASLKGHEQYF. In DNA form, the CDR3 reads TGCGCCAGCCTGAAGGGGCACGAGCAGTACTTC.

V is TRBV15 and J is TRBJ2-7; tentatively, D is TRBD1 (6 bases). V lost 3 bases, J lost 6 bases, and 12 bases lay in between. Looked up from germline, CDR1 is LNHNV and CDR2 is YYDKDF (reference sequence). This CDR3 comprises 13 residues. The CDR3 nucleotides are TGTGCCACCAGCAGTCTGACAGGAGCCGAGCAGTACGTC. Its translation: CATSSLTGAEQYV.

A remark on this clonotype: A much larger clone is a single base away; this may be a read error. V and J are TRBV7-8 and TRBJ2-1; tentatively, D is TRBD2 (7 bases). The CDR3 spans 18 residues. CDR1 SGHVS and CDR2 FQNEAQ come from the germline V gene. Trimming removed 3 bases at V and 0 bases at J, with 18 bases between. The CDR3 nucleotides read TGTGCCAGCAGCTTGGCTTATCGGGGGGCTAGCTCCTACAATGAGCAGTTCTTC. The encoded protein is CASSLAYRGASSYNEQFF. Complete variable domain (other parts from reference TRBV7-8 and TRBJ2-1): GAGVSQSPRYKVAKRGQDVALRCDPISGHVSLFWYQQALGQGPEFLTYFQNEAQLDKSGLPSDRFFAERPEGSVSTLKIQRTQQEDSAVYLCASSLAYRGASSYNEQFFGPGTRLTVL.

This clonotype has just a few counts. CDR3 bases: TGCGCCAGCAGCCCCCCGGGGGTAGAAGCTTTCTTT. Encoded protein: CASSPPGVEAFF. The chain employs TRBV5-1 and TRBJ1-1; D possibly corresponds to TRBD1 (5 bases). CDR3 length: 12 residues. Germline V gene data show CDR1 as SGHRS and CDR2 as YFSETQ. V lost 4 bases, J lost 8 bases, and 12 bases lay in between. Full variable domain (outside the CDR3, taken from reference TRBV5-1 and TRBJ1-1): KAGVTQTPRYLIKTRGQQVTLSCSPISGHRSVSWYQQTPGQGLQFLFEYFSETQRNKGNFPGRFSGRQFSNSRSEMNVSTLELGDSALYLCASSPPGVEAFFGQGTRLTVV.

This clonotype was seen many times. The V and J genes are TRBV7-9 and TRBJ2-1, with TRBD1 as a possible D gene (5 bases). The germline V gene has CDR1 SEHNR and CDR2 FQNEAQ (reference sequence). V was shortened by 6 bases and J by 7 bases, with 13 bases between the two germline ends. This CDR3 has 13 amino acids. The CDR3: CASSHPHRNEQFF. The CDR3 nucleotides read TGTGCCAGCAGTCACCCCCACAGGAATGAGCAGTTCTTC.

A single count supports this clonotype. The chain recombines TRBV4-3 with TRBJ1-1; weak D call: TRBD1 (5 bases). Per germline, CDR1 LGHNA and CDR2 YSLEER. The CDR3 totals 18 residues. V gave up 3 bases and J gave up 5 bases, with 25 bases separating them. The CDR3 nucleotides read TGCGCCAGCAGCCAGGTTTCTCCGGGACCGATGCCTGGGACTGAAGCTTTCTTT. Amino acid sequence: CASSQVSPGPMPGTEAFF.

The chain recombines TRBV7-9 with TRBJ2-7, with D tentatively TRBD2 (6 bases). Per germline, CDR1 SEHNR and CDR2 FQNEAQ (reference sequence). V lost 4 bases and J lost 6, with 16 bases in between. The CDR3 totals 14 residues. The CDR3: CASSSLEGGIEQYV. DNA of the CDR3: TGTGCCAGCAGCTCCCTAGAGGGAGGTATCGAGCAGTACGTC.